The 17 T cell receptor beta chains below were found in one sample sequenced in a study of CD8 T cells in Susac syndrome. Reverse transcription of roughly 0.5 to 1 ug RNA used random hexamers. MiXCR was run by TCRdb on the immunoSEQ multiplex PCR reads, yielding one entry per CDR3 protein. Seen here are under 95,000 distinct CDR3 sequences, 85% to 95% observed once, and the top ten hold about 0.45%. The sequencing sample was made of CD8+ T cells from PBMCs. The receptors originated from a human donor with Susac syndrome.

The rearrangement links TRBV6-6 to TRBJ2-5, with D possibly TRBD1 on 7 matching bases. Trimming removed 5 bases from V and 2 bases from J, with 12 bases in between. Germline-derived CDR1 and CDR2 are MNHNY and SVGAGI (reference sequence). The CDR3 consists of 14 residues. For the CDR3, the DNA is TGTGCCAGCAGTCAGGCGGGACAGCAAGAGACCCAGTACTTC. Its protein product is CASSQAGQQETQYF.

The V call is TRBV7-9, the J call TRBJ1-2; no definite D call. The V end was cut by 5 bases, the J end by 6 bases, with 10 bases between. The CDR3 is 12 amino acids. Germline V gives CDR1 SEHNR, CDR2 FQNEAQ (reference sequence). The CDR3 DNA reads as TGTGCCAGCAGCGGAAACAGAGATGGCTACACCTTC. It specifies CASSGNRDGYTF.

V gene TRBV18 combines with J gene TRBJ2-3; 10 nucleotides line up with TRBD1. V lost 3 bases to trimming and J lost 0 bases; unmatched junction nucleotides: 3. This CDR3 contains 16 residues. CDR1 and CDR2 (germline): KGHSH, LQKENI. The CDR3 DNA is TGTGCCAGCTCACCGGACAGGGGGGAGAGCACAGATACGCAGTATTTT. Amino acids: CASSPDRGESTDTQYF.

The chain has TRBV4-1 and TRBJ1-2; D not resolved. This CDR3 is built from 16 residues. The germline V and J ends were trimmed by 1 base and 3 bases, with 15 bases remaining between them. Germline CDR1 MGHRA, CDR2 YSYEKL. DNA of the CDR3: TGCGCCAGCAGCCAAGGGACGGCGGAAAACTACTATGGCTACACCTTC. As protein: CASSQGTAENYYGYTF.

The chain employs TRBV20-1 and TRBJ2-3; 8 bases match TRBD1. J gave up 4 bases and V 3 bases, and 6 bases lay outside the gene matches. CDR3 length equals 14 residues. Germline V gene data show CDR1 as DFQATT and CDR2 as SNEGSKA (reference sequence). This CDR3 reads CSARGGQVPDTQYF. The DNA for the CDR3 is TGCAGTGCTAGGGGGGGACAGGTTCCAGATACGCAGTATTTT.

The chain links TRBV3-1 to TRBJ2-7; 8 nucleotides match TRBD2. V was pared by 4 bases and J by 6 bases, with 8 bases of the junction left unmatched. Germline V gene lookup returns CDR1 LGHDT and CDR2 YNNKEL (reference sequence). The CDR3 is made up of 14 amino acids. The CDR3, as DNA: TGTGCCAGCAGCCCCGCGCGGGGGGCCGGCGAGCAGTACTTC. Amino acids: CASSPARGAGEQYF.

This chain uses TRBV5-4 with TRBJ2-7; weak D call: TRBD1 (6 bases). The V and J ends lost 5 bases and 2 bases respectively, with 14 bases between them. The CDR3 spans 14 residues. Germline assignment: CDR1 SGHNT and CDR2 YYREEE (reference sequence). This chain's CDR3 is CASSREPGAYEQYF. The CDR3 DNA reads TGTGCCAGCAGTAGGGAGCCAGGGGCCTACGAGCAGTACTTC. Drawing the rest from reference TRBV5-4 and TRBJ2-7, the complete variable domain is ETGVTQSPTHLIKTRGQQVTLRCSSQSGHNTVSWYQQALGQGPQFIFQYYREEENGRGNFPPRFSGLQFPNYSSELNVNALELDDSALYLCASSREPGAYEQYFGPGTRLTVT.

The chain joins TRBV20-1 to TRBJ2-1; the match to TRBD2 covers 11 bases. The CDR3 has 16 residues. Per germline, CDR1 DFQATT and CDR2 SNEGSKA (reference sequence). Trimming at V came to 3 bases and at J to 7 bases, leaving 11 bases not matched to a gene. CDR3 region: CSASPGLAGGANEQFF. The CDR3 region has the DNA TGCAGTGCTAGCCCGGGCCTAGCGGGAGGAGCAAATGAGCAGTTCTTC.

In this sample, this clonotype turned up once. The chain recombines TRBV27 with TRBJ2-1; weak D call: TRBD2 (6 bases). CDR3 length: 16 amino acids. CDR1 and CDR2 (germline): MNHEY, SMNVEV (reference sequence). V lost 6 bases, J lost 0 bases, and 15 bases lay in between. CDR3 in amino acids: CASSLLAYSSYNEQFF. The DNA for the CDR3 is TGTGCCAGCAGCTTACTAGCCTACAGCTCCTACAATGAGCAGTTCTTC.

The J gene is TRBJ2-7, the V gene TRBV2, with D possibly matching TRBD2 (5 bases). CDR1 and CDR2 from the germline V gene are SNHLY and FYNNEI. V was pared by 2 bases and J by 2 bases, with 10 bases between. The CDR3 has 14 residues. The CDR3 sequence is CASSEKRPPYEQYF. CDR3 bases: TGTGCCAGCAGTGAAAAGCGGCCACCCTACGAGCAGTACTTC. Supplemented by reference TRBV2 and TRBJ2-7, the full variable domain reads EPEVTQTPSHQVTQMGQEVILRCVPISNHLYFYWYRQILGQKVEFLVSFYNNEISEKSEIFDDQFSVERPDGSNFTLKIRSTKLEDSAMYFCASSEKRPPYEQYFGPGTRLTVT.

This chain links TRBV19 with TRBJ1-1, with unresolved D. Trimming cost V 5 bases and J 4 bases, with 14 bases left between them. This CDR3 has 14 amino acids. The germline gives CDR1 LNHDA, CDR2 SQIVND (reference sequence). CDR3 in DNA: TGTGCCAGTAGTTTTGCGATTGGCCCCACTGAAGCTTTCTTT. Residues: CASSFAIGPTEAFF.

CDR3: CASSFPDLTSGSWDTQYF. In DNA form, the CDR3 reads TGTGCCAGCAGCTTCCCCGACCTGACTAGCGGGAGTTGGGATACGCAGTATTTT. The chain employs TRBV7-9 and TRBJ2-3, with 12 nucleotides matching TRBD2. After removal of 3 bases from V and 6 bases from J, the junction contained 13 bases not matched to a gene. Germline CDR1 and CDR2: SEHNR and FQNEAQ (reference sequence). CDR3 length: 18 residues.

V gene TRBV9 combines with J gene TRBJ2-7; 13 bases align to TRBD2. CDR3 length: 16 residues. The germline V gene has CDR1 SGDLS and CDR2 YYNGEE. The junction had 3 bases not matched to a gene; V was cut back by 3 bases and J by 0 bases. The CDR3 sequence: CASSGGLAGSSYEQYF. The CDR3 DNA sequence: TGTGCCAGCAGCGGGGGACTAGCGGGGAGCTCCTACGAGCAGTACTTC. The entire variable domain, with the rest obtained from reference TRBV9 and TRBJ2-7, is as follows: DSGVTQTPKHLITATGQRVTLRCSPRSGDLSVYWYQQSLDQGLQFLIQYYNGEERAKGNILERFSAQQFPDLHSELNLSSLELGDSALYFCASSGGLAGSSYEQYFGPGTRLTVT.

V gene TRBV7-6 combines with J gene TRBJ2-3, with TRBD1 matching over 8 bases. Germline V gene lookup returns CDR1 SGHVS and CDR2 FNYEAQ. The junction had 6 bases not matched to a gene; V was cut back by 4 bases and J by 6 bases. This CDR3 contains 14 residues. The CDR3 region is CASSSFRGLDTQYF. CDR3 coding DNA: TGTGCCAGCAGCTCTTTCAGGGGGCTGGATACGCAGTATTTT. The full variable domain, completed using reference TRBV7-6 and TRBJ2-3, is GAGVSQSPRYKVTKRGQDVALRCDPISGHVSLYWYRQALGQGPEFLTYFNYEAQQDKSGLPNDRFSAERPEGSISTLTIQRTEQRDSAMYRCASSSFRGLDTQYFGPGTRLTVL.

The chain couples TRBV7-3 to TRBJ2-6; 8 nucleotides agree with TRBD1. Germline CDR1 reads SGHTA; CDR2 reads FQGTGA. The CDR3 runs 18 residues. The trim removed 0 bases at V and 2 bases at J, leaving 6 bases unmatched. As DNA, the CDR3 is TGTGCCAGCAGCTTAACGACAGGGGCTGGGCCTGGGGCCAACGTCCTGACTTTC. Translating it yields CASSLTTGAGPGANVLTF.

The chain couples TRBV20-1 to TRBJ2-1, with TRBD2 matching 8 bases. This CDR3 has 15 amino acids. V shed 6 bases, J shed 8 bases, and the junction held 15 bases outside the gene matches. Germline V lookup: CDR1 DFQATT, CDR2 SNEGSKA (reference sequence). The CDR3 sequence: CSAPTAGGAIYEQFF. In nucleotides, the CDR3 is TGCAGTGCCCCAACGGCGGGAGGCGCAATCTATGAGCAGTTCTTC.

V is TRBV27 and J is TRBJ2-2; possibly TRBD1 or TRBD2 for D (6 bases each). The CDR3 is 15 residues long. V was shortened by 5 bases and J by 5 bases, with 15 bases between the two germline ends. The germline V gene has CDR1 MNHEY and CDR2 SMNVEV (reference sequence). The CDR3 loop reads CASSTTGAWTGELFF. DNA of the CDR3: TGTGCCAGCAGTACCACGGGGGCATGGACCGGGGAGCTGTTTTTT.